This is a list of T cell receptor beta chains from one sample in a study of CD8 T cells in Susac syndrome. Each CDR3 protein gets one entry after TCRdb re-called the immunoSEQ multiplex PCR reads with MiXCR. The sample lists more than 150,000 distinct CDR3 sequences; around 96% were seen once. Material for sequencing was CD8+ T cells from PBMCs. Source of these receptors: a human donor with multiple sclerosis. Both conserved end residues are part of each CDR3. The D gene is left open where the match is weak. Rows give clone size only sometimes, using once, few, many, or a class for an expanded clone.

V gene: TRBV20-1
clone size: NA
J gene: TRBJ1-4
D gene: NA
CDR3 DNA: TGCAGTGCTAGAGATATTGGCGGCTTTGGTGAAAAACTGTTTTTT
CDR3 protein: CSARDIGGFGEKLFF

V gene: TRBV27
clone size: NA
J gene: TRBJ1-6
D gene: NA
CDR3 DNA: TGTGCCAGCAGCGGGGGGTATAATTCACCCCTCCACTTT
CDR3 protein: CASSGGYNSPLHF

V gene: TRBV29-1
clone size: NA
J gene: TRBJ1-1
D gene: NA
CDR3 DNA: TGCAGCGCTGGACAGCTAAACACTGAAGCTTTCTTT
CDR3 protein: CSAGQLNTEAFF

V gene: TRBV5-1
clone size: NA
J gene: TRBJ2-3
D gene: NA
CDR3 DNA: TGCGCCAGCAGCTTGGACGGGTCAGATACGCAGTATTTT
CDR3 protein: CASSLDGSDTQYF

V gene: TRBV9
clone size: once
J gene: TRBJ2-3
D gene: NA
CDR3 DNA: TGTGCCAGCAGCGTAGCTCGGACGACAGATACGCAGTATTTT
CDR3 protein: CASSVARTTDTQYF

V gene: TRBV15
clone size: once
J gene: TRBJ1-1
D gene: NA
CDR3 DNA: TGTGCCACCAGCAGTGCCGGCGGGATGAACACTGAAGCTTTCTTT
CDR3 protein: CATSSAGGMNTEAFF

V gene: TRBV7-2
clone size: NA
J gene: TRBJ2-7
D gene: NA
CDR3 DNA: TGTGCCAGCAGCTGGAGACGGGACACCTCTTACGAGCAGTACTTC
CDR3 protein: CASSWRRDTSYEQYF

V gene: TRBV7-9
clone size: NA
J gene: TRBJ2-3
D gene: NA
CDR3 DNA: TGTGCCAGCAGCTTATACCGCGGGTCCGGGCCATTGGATACGCAGTATTTT
CDR3 protein: CASSLYRGSGPLDTQYF

V gene: TRBV11-2
clone size: NA
J gene: TRBJ2-1
D gene: NA
CDR3 DNA: TGTGCCAGCAGCTCCTTCAGGGGCCTCTCCCACAATGAGCAGTTCTTC
CDR3 protein: CASSSFRGLSHNEQFF

V gene: TRBV30
clone size: NA
J gene: TRBJ2-3
D gene: NA
CDR3 DNA: TGTGCCTGGATAGGGGCAGGTTATGGTCGGGATACGCAGTATTTT
CDR3 protein: CAWIGAGYGRDTQYF

V gene: TRBV19
clone size: NA
J gene: TRBJ1-2
D gene: NA
CDR3 DNA: TGTGCCAGTAGTGTTACAGCTATCTATGGCTACACCTTC
CDR3 protein: CASSVTAIYGYTF

V gene: TRBV14
clone size: NA
J gene: TRBJ2-5
D gene: NA
CDR3 DNA: TGTGCCAGCAGCCAAGGTCGAGCCCAGACCCAGTACTTC
CDR3 protein: CASSQGRAQTQYF

V gene: TRBV20-1
clone size: NA
J gene: TRBJ1-1
D gene: NA
CDR3 DNA: TGCAGTGCTACCGGGGACCCTTACACCCCGACTGAAGCTTTCTTT
CDR3 protein: CSATGDPYTPTEAFF

V gene: TRBV20-1
clone size: NA
J gene: TRBJ2-1
D gene: NA
CDR3 DNA: TGCAGTGCTAGAGATCGTGATTACAATGAGCAGTTCTTC
CDR3 protein: CSARDRDYNEQFF

V gene: TRBV20-1
clone size: NA
J gene: TRBJ1-2
D gene: NA
CDR3 DNA: TGCAGTGCTAAGGTTAACGACGTCCTCTATGGCTACACCTTC
CDR3 protein: CSAKVNDVLYGYTF

V gene: TRBV5-1
clone size: NA
J gene: TRBJ1-1
D gene: TRBD1
CDR3 DNA: TGCGCCAGCAGGCAGGGGGCAGCTGAAGCTTTCTTT
CDR3 protein: CASRQGAAEAFF

V gene: TRBV13
clone size: NA
J gene: TRBJ2-3
D gene: NA
CDR3 DNA: TGTGCCAGCAGCGGACATGCAGATACGCAGTATTTT
CDR3 protein: CASSGHADTQYF